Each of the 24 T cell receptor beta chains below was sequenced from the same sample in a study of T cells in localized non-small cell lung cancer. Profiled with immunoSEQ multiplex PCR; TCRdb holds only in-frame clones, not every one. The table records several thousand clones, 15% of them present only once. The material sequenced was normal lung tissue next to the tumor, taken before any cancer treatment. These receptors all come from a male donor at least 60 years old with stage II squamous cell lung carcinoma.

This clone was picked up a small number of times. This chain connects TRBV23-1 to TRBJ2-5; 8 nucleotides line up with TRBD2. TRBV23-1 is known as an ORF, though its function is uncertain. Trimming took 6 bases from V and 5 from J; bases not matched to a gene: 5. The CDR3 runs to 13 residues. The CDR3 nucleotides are TGCGCCAGCAGCCCCGGGAGGGGGGAGACCCAGTACTTC. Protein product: CASSPGRGETQYF.

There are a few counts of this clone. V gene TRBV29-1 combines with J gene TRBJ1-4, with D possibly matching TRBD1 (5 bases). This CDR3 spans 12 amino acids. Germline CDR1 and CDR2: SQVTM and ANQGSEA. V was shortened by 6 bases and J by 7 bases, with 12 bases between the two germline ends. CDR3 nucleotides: TGCAGCGTCATCGGCCAGGGTGAAAAACTGTTTTTT. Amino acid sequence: CSVIGQGEKLFF.

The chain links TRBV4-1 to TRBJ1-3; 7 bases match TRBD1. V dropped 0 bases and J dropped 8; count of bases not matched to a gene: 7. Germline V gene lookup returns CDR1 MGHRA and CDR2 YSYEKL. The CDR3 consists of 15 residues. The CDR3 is CASSQETGSGDTIYF. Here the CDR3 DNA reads TGCGCCAGCAGCCAAGAGACAGGGTCCGGGGACACCATATATTTT.

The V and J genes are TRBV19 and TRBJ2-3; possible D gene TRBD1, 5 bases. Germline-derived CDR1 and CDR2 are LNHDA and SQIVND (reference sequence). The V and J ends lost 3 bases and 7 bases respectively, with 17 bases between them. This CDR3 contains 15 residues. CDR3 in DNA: TGTGCCAGTAGTATTGAGCAGGGTCCTATGTATACGCAGTATTTT. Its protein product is CASSIEQGPMYTQYF.

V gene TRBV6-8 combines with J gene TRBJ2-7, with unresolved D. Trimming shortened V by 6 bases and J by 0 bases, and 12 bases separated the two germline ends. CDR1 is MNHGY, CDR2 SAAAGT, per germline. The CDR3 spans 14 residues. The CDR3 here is CASRETSSSYEQYF. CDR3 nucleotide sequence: TGTGCCAGCAGAGAGACATCCAGCTCCTACGAGCAGTACTTC.

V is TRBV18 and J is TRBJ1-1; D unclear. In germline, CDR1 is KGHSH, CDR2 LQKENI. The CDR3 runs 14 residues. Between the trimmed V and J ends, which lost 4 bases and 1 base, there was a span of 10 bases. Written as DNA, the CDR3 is TGTGCCAGCTCACAAAGTCGGGAGAACACTGAAGCTTTCTTT. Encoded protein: CASSQSRENTEAFF. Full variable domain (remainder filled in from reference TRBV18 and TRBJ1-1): NAGVMQNPRHLVRRRGQEARLRCSPMKGHSHVYWYRQLPEEGLKFMVYLQKENIIDESGMPKERFSAEFPKEGPSILRIQQVVRGDSAAYFCASSQSRENTEAFFGQGTRLTVV.

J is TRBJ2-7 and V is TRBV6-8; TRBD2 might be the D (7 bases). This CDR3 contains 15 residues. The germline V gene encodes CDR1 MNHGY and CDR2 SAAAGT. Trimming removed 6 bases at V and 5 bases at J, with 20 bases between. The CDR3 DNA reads TGTGCCAGCAGCTCCGGAGGGGGGGGGATCCACGAGCAGTACTTC. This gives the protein CASSSGGGGIHEQYF.

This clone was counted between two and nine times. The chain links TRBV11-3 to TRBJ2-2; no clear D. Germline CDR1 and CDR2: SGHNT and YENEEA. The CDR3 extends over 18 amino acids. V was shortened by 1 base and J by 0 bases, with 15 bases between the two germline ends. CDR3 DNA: TGTGCCAGCAGCTTAGGCCAGCCAACCACCCCGAACACCGGGGAGCTGTTTTTT. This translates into CASSLGQPTTPNTGELFF.

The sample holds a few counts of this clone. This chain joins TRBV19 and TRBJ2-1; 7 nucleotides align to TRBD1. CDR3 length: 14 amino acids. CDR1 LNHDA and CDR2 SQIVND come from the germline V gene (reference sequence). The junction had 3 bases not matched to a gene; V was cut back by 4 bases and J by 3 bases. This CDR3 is CASSTWDSYNEQFF. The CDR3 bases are TGTGCCAGTAGTACCTGGGACAGCTACAATGAGCAGTTCTTC.

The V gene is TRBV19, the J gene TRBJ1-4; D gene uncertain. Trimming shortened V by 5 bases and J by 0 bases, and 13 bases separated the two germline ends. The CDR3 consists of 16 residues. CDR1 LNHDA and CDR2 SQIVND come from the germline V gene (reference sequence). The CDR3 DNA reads TGTGCCAGTAGTTCCGGTTGGTACGCAACTAATGAAAAACTGTTTTTT. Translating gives CASSSGWYATNEKLFF.

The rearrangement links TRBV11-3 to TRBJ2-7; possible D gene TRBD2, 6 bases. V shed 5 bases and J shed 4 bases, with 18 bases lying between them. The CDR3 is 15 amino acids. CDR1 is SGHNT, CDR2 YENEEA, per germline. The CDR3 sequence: CASSLGEVAGYEQYF. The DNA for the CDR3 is TGTGCCAGCAGCCTTGGGGAGGTAGCCGGGTACGAGCAGTACTTC.

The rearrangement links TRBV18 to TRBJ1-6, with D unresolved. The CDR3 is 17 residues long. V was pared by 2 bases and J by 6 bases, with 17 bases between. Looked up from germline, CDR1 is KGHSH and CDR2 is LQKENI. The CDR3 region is CASSPVSGGDINSPLHF. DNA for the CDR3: TGTGCCAGCTCACCAGTTTCAGGTGGGGATATTAATTCACCCCTCCACTTT. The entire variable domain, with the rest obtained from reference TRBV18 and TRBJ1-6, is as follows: NAGVMQNPRHLVRRRGQEARLRCSPMKGHSHVYWYRQLPEEGLKFMVYLQKENIIDESGMPKERFSAEFPKEGPSILRIQQVVRGDSAAYFCASSPVSGGDINSPLHFGNGTRLTVT.

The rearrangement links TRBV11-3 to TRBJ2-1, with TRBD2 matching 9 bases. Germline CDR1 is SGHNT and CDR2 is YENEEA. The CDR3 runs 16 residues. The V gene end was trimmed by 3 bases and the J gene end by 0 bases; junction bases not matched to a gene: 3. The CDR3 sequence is CASSLTSGPSYNEQFF. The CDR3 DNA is TGTGCCAGCAGCTTGACTAGCGGACCCTCCTACAATGAGCAGTTCTTC.

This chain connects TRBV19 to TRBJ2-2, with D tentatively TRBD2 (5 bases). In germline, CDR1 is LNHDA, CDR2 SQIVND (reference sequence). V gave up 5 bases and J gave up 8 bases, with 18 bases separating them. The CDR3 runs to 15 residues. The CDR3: CASSPRVTLGGELFF. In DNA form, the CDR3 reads TGTGCCAGTAGTCCGCGGGTAACTCTAGGGGGGGAGCTGTTTTTT.

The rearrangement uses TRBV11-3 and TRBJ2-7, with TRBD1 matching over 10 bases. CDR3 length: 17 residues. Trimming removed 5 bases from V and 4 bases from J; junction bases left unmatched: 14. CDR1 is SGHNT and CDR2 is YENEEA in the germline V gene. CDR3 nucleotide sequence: TGTGCCAGCAGCCCGCACGCCTCCGGGACAGGGGCATACGAGCAGTACTTC. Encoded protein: CASSPHASGTGAYEQYF.

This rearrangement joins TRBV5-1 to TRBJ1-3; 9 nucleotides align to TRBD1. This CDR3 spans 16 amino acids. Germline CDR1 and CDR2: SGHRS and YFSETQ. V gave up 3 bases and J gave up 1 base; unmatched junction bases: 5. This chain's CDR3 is CASSSAGTGSGNTIYF. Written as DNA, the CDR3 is TGCGCCAGCAGCTCTGCCGGGACAGGGTCTGGAAACACCATATATTTT.

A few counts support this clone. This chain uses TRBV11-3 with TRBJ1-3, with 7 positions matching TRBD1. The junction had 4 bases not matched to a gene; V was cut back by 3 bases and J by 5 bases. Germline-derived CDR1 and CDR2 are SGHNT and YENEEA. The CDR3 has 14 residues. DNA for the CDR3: TGTGCCAGCAGCTTGCGCAGGGGGAGAAACACCATATATTTT. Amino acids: CASSLRRGRNTIYF.

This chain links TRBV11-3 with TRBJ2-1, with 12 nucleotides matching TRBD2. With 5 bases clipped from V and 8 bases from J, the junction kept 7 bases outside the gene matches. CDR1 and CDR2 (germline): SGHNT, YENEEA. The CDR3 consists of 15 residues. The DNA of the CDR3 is TGTGCCAGCAGCGGGACTAGCGGGCGGGACGATGAGCAGTTCTTC. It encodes CASSGTSGRDDEQFF.

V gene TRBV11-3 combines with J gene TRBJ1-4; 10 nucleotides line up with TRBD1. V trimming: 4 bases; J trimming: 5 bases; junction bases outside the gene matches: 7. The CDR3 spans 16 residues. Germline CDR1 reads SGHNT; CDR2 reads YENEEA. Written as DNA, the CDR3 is TGTGCCAGCAGCTCCATGACAGGGGGCGCGAATGAAAAACTGTTTTTT. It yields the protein CASSSMTGGANEKLFF.

CDR3: CASSYSSGSSVEQYF. The CDR3 nucleotides are TGTGCCAGCAGTTATTCTAGCGGGTCGTCCGTCGAGCAGTACTTC. This chain connects TRBV6-8 to TRBJ2-7, with 8 positions matching TRBD2. CDR1 MNHGY and CDR2 SAAAGT come from the germline V gene. The CDR3 extends over 15 amino acids. V lost 3 bases to trimming and J lost 6 bases; unmatched junction nucleotides: 10.

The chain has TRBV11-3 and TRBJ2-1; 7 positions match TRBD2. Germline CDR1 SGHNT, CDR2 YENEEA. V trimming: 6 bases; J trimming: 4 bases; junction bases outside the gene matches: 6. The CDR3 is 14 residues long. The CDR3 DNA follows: TGTGCCAGCAGTTGGGGGGGAGGATACAATGAGCAGTTCTTC. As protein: CASSWGGGYNEQFF.

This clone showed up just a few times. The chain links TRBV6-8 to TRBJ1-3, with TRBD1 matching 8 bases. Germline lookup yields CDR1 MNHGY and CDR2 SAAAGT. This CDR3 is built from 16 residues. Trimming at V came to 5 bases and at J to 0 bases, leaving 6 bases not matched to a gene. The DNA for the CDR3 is TGTGCCAGCAGTGATCGAACAGGGGGCTCTGGAAACACCATATATTTT. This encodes CASSDRTGGSGNTIYF.

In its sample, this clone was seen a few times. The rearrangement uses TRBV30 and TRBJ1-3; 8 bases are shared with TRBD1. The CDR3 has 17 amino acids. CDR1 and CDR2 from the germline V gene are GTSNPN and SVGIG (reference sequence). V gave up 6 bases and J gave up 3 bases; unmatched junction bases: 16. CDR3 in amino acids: CACRDRMGSGSGNTIYF. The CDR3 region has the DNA TGTGCCTGCCGGGACAGGATGGGCTCAGGGAGTGGAAACACCATATATTTT.

CDR3 protein: CASRPGTGNGANVLTF. The CDR3 coding sequence is TGTGCCAGCCGTCCCGGGACAGGGAACGGGGCCAACGTCCTGACTTTC. The rearrangement links TRBV19 to TRBJ2-6, with 9 nucleotides matching TRBD1. V trimming: 9 bases; J trimming: 4 bases; junction bases outside the gene matches: 10. Germline CDR1 and CDR2: LNHDA and SQIVND (reference sequence). This CDR3 is built from 16 residues.